This record looks at one T cell receptor (beta chain) sequence and its context. The antigen it binds to is not known. The record has no base qualities; no much larger clone is one base away. TCRbeta CDR3 regions were amplified from genomic DNA by means of the immunoSEQ Assay, a bias-controlled multiplex PCR. The authors' pipeline ran thus. The number of nucleated cells in each sample was estimated by amplification of reference gene primers within the assay. To quantify the absolute abundance of each unique TCRbeta CDR3 rearrangement, sequence reads were collapsed and filtered. For each sample, productive Simpson clonality was calculated by taking the square root of Simpson's diversity index across productive rearrangements. Sourced from immuneACCESS, this table was stored by TCRdb with only in-frame sequences that have V and J called. A share of the clones is absent; for the studies checked, an unresolved V gene accounts for under half, and the remainder has no known explanation. V, J and clone size derive from that table, while D and trimming were established from the DNA sequence. The sample records 9,500 to 15,000 clones, roughly 82% of which are singletons. The ten largest account for 3% to 4% of the sample.

V is clipped by 6 bases and J by 4 bases, and the sequence between their germline boundaries is 18 bases long. Counted from cysteine to phenylalanine, this CDR3 has 14 amino acids. The retained sequence is limited to the CDR3, 42 bases, with the frame set at the first base. The germline V gene encodes CDR1 SQVTM and CDR2 ANQGSEA. This entry is derived from a study of blood T cell repertoires in COVID-19 (TCRdb year 2020). With regard to the full study: Collaborator samples came from the United States, Italy and Spain and covered acute and convalescent phases of COVID-19. The material from the prospective study consisted of cDNA or gDNA derived from T cells, B-cell-depleted T cells, or PBMCs. The dataset comprised deeply sampled blood TCRbeta repertoires from subjects exposed to, actively infected with, or recovered from COVID-19. The repertoires were released in a freely available public database intended as a resource for research on the immune response to SARS-CoV-2. The samples were drawn from the first 160 participants of the ongoing ImmuneRACE study and from some 1,300 subjects provided by 6 global collaborators. Sample metadata almost always included a de-identified subject ID, COVID-19 status, age in years and sex. Where available, HLA class I and class II types were taken from metadata supplied by the sample provider and were not determined by assay-based typing.

The collaborating institutions used their own protocols to collect whole blood in K2EDTA tubes. Collaborator samples were shipped for TCRbeta analysis as frozen whole blood, isolated PBMCs, or DNA extracted from either sample type. Paper-wide results and their limitations: Clinical and demographic metadata were provided uncurated, with the amount varying by source and participant.

Sequenced input: peripheral blood. The chain couples TRBV29-1 to TRBJ1-2; TRBD1 might be the D gene, on 6 matching bases. This clonotype was obtained from a woman aged 60-70 years with acute or convalescent COVID-19. The CDR3 protein is CSVDDRGGPYGYTF. The sequenced DNA is TGCAGCGTCGACGACCGTGGGGGCCCCTATGGCTACACCTTC. With all but the CDR3 taken from the reference TRBV29-1 and TRBJ1-2 genes, the full variable domain is: SAVISQKPSRDICQRGTSLTIQCQVDSQVTMMFWYRQQPGQSLTLIATANQGSEATYESGFVIDKFPISRPNLTFSTLTVSNMSPEDSSIYLCSVDDRGGPYGYTFGSGTRLTVV.